The 13 T cell receptor beta chains listed next were all sequenced from one sample in a study of T cell repertoires in cytomegalovirus infection. These receptors have no known antigen. TCRdb fed the reads into MiXCR, producing one record per CDR3 protein. The sample includes roughly 120,000 distinct CDR3 sequences, about 31% of them seen just once. The material was CD8+ T cells from cultured PBMCs, obtained from culture after CMV antigen stimulation. These receptors were collected from a human donor in good health (CMV status not recorded). Some clones in this sample may be carry-over from other donors' samples.

There are many counts of this clonotype. The chain has TRBV28 and TRBJ1-6; weak D call: TRBD1 (5 bases). Trimming took off 3 bases at V and 7 bases at J, with 10 bases between the two ends. This CDR3 region has 14 residues. Germline CDR1 is MDHEN and CDR2 is SYDVKM. In DNA, the CDR3 is TGTGCCAGCAGTTTGCTGGGGGAGAATTCACCCCTCCACTTT. Translated, it gives CASSLLGENSPLHF. The full variable domain, its missing parts supplied by reference TRBV28 and TRBJ1-6, is DVKVTQSSRYLVKRTGEKVFLECVQDMDHENMFWYRQDPGLGLRLIYFSYDVKMKEKGDIPEGYSVSREKKERFSLILESASTNQTSMYLCASSLLGENSPLHFGNGTRLTVT.

The chain carries TRBV4-2 and TRBJ1-5, with D possibly TRBD1 on 5 matching bases. CDR1 LGHNA and CDR2 YNFKEQ come from the germline V gene. V was clipped by 0 bases and J by 7 bases, with 13 bases between them. CDR3 size: 15 residues. The chain's CDR3 is CASSQEFGGGQPQHF. As DNA, the CDR3 is TGTGCCAGCAGCCAAGAATTCGGGGGGGGGCAGCCCCAGCATTTT.

This clonotype showed up just a few times. The V call is TRBV7-6, the J call TRBJ2-2, with unresolved D. Trimming removed 5 bases at V and 4 bases at J, with 5 bases between. Per germline, CDR1 SGHVS and CDR2 FNYEAQ. The CDR3 covers 12 residues. The CDR3 spells CASSHSTGELFF. The CDR3 nucleotides are TGTGCCAGCAGCCACTCCACCGGGGAGCTGTTTTTT.

This chain connects TRBV12-3 or TRBV12-4 to TRBJ2-1, with D possibly being TRBD2 (5 bases). This CDR3 has 15 residues. V was trimmed by 8 bases and J by 10 bases, leaving 24 bases between them. CDR3 protein: CASFSGEVDNEEQFF. Here the CDR3 DNA reads TGTGCCAGCTTCTCCGGGGAAGTCGACAATGAAGAGCAGTTCTTC.

This clonotype has only a few counts. This sequence joins TRBV4-3 and TRBJ1-3; 8 bases fit TRBD1. This CDR3 is built from 17 residues. The germline V gene encodes CDR1 LGHNA and CDR2 YSLEER. With 0 bases clipped from V and 4 bases from J, the junction kept 8 bases outside the gene matches. In nucleotides, the CDR3 is TGCGCCAGCAGCCAAGACTGGACAGGGTCGACAGGAAACACCATATATTTT. Translated, it gives CASSQDWTGSTGNTIYF.

This clonotype appeared a few times. The chain uses TRBV7-9 and TRBJ1-1; 9 bases are shared with TRBD1. The CDR3 runs 13 residues. In germline, CDR1 is SEHNR, CDR2 FQNEAQ (reference sequence). The ends lost 6 bases at V and 3 bases at J; junction bases unmatched: 2. The CDR3, as DNA: TGTGCCAGCAGTGGACAGGGGTACACTGAAGCTTTCTTT. It is translated as CASSGQGYTEAFF.

The CDR3 spells CASSFVGQGGTEAFF. The DNA for the CDR3 is TGTGCCAGCAGCTTTGTGGGACAGGGAGGGACTGAAGCTTTCTTT. The rearrangement links TRBV5-6 to TRBJ1-1; 9 nucleotides line up with TRBD1. V was clipped by 2 bases and J by 5 bases; unmatched bases: 7. The CDR3 runs to 15 residues. The germline CDR1 and CDR2 sequences are SGHDT and YYEEEE.

The J gene is TRBJ1-5, the V gene TRBV13; D may be TRBD1 (6 bases). Germline V gene sequence: CDR1 PRHDT, CDR2 FYEKMQ (reference sequence). The V and J ends lost 6 bases and 2 bases respectively, with 11 bases between them. The CDR3 sequence is 14 residues long. The CDR3 sequence is CASSQGFGNQPQHF. CDR3 nucleotides: TGTGCCAGCAGTCAGGGGTTCGGCAATCAGCCCCAGCATTTT.

This clonotype turned up a few times. V gene TRBV6-6 combines with J gene TRBJ1-6; unclear D gene. This CDR3 contains 15 residues. Germline V gives CDR1 MNHNY, CDR2 SVGAGI (reference sequence). Trimming shortened V by 2 bases and J by 9 bases, and 14 bases separated the two germline ends. CDR3 sequence (DNA): TGTGCCAGCAGTTACGGAACATACGACCCTTCACCCCTCCACTTT. It codes for CASSYGTYDPSPLHF.

J is TRBJ1-2 and V is TRBV7-6; TRBD1 is a possible D gene (6 bases). V shed 2 bases and J shed 8 bases, with 15 bases lying between them. The CDR3 sequence is 14 residues long. The V gene's germline CDR1 is SGHVS and CDR2 FNYEAQ. CDR3 bases: TGTGCCAGCAGCTTATTAGAGGGGGAGGGCGGCTACACCTTC. Translated: CASSLLEGEGGYTF.

The J gene is TRBJ1-1, the V gene TRBV5-1; possibly TRBD1 for D (6 bases). The CDR3 runs 15 residues. V shed 4 bases and J shed 4 bases, with 17 bases lying between them. Looked up from germline, CDR1 is SGHRS and CDR2 is YFSETQ. CDR3: CASSIGQTSATEAFF. CDR3 DNA: TGCGCCAGCAGCATCGGACAGACCAGCGCCACTGAAGCTTTCTTT.

The rearrangement joins TRBV4-3 to TRBJ2-3, with 8 positions matching TRBD2. This CDR3 region has 20 residues. Per germline, CDR1 LGHNA and CDR2 YSLEER. V lost 0 bases, J lost 0 bases, and 14 bases stayed unmatched. The CDR3 spells CASSQDLDVVRGVSTDTQYF. In DNA, the CDR3 is TGCGCCAGCAGCCAAGATCTTGATGTCGTGCGGGGGGTAAGCACAGATACGCAGTATTTT.

This clonotype was detected only a few times. The chain links TRBV7-9 to TRBJ1-2; D unclear. Trimming stripped 5 bases from V and 3 bases from J, with 10 bases between. Looked up from germline, CDR1 is SEHNR and CDR2 is FQNEAQ (reference sequence). The CDR3 is 13 amino acids. In DNA, the CDR3 is TGTGCCAGCAGCCCTGCGGGTGACTATGGCTACACCTTC. This encodes CASSPAGDYGYTF.